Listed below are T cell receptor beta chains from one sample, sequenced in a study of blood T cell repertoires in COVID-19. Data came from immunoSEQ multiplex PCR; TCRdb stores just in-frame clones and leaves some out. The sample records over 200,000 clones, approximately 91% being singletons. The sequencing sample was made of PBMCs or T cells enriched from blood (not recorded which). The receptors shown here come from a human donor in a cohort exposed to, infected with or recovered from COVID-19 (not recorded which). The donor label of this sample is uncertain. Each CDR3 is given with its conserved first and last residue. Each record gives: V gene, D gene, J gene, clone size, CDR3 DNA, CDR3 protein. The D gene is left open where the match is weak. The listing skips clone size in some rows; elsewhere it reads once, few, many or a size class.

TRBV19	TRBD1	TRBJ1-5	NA	TGTGCCAGTAGTATATGGCACAGGGGCCACAATCAGCCCCAGCATTTT	CASSIWHRGHNQPQHF
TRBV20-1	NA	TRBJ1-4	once	TGCAGTGCTAGGACTGGGGAAAAACTGTTTTTT	CSARTGEKLFF
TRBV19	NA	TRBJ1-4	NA	TGTGCCAGTAGTATAGAGTGGGCAGCGGCTGCCCATGAAAAACTGTTTTTT	CASSIEWAAAAHEKLFF
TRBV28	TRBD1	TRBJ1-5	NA	TGTGCCAGCAGTCCCTGGACAGGGGGTGGCAATCAGCCCCAGCATTTT	CASSPWTGGGNQPQHF
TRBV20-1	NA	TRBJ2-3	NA	TGCAGTGCTCTCCGAGTGGATACGCAGTATTTT	CSALRVDTQYF
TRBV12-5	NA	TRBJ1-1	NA	TGTGCTAGTGGTTTGGTACAGAACACTGAAGCTTTCTTT	CASGLVQNTEAFF
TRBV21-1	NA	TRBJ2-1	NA	TGTGCCAGCAGCGCAGGGGAGACGACGCACTACAATGAGCAGTTCTTC	CASSAGETTHYNEQFF
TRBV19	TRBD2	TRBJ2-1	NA	TGTGCCAGTAGCGGCGGGGGTAGCTCCTACAATGAGCAGTTCTTC	CASSGGGSSYNEQFF
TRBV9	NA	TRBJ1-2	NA	TGTGCCAGCAGCGTAGCTAAAGGGGACTACACCTTC	CASSVAKGDYTF
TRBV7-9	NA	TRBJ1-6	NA	TGTGCCTACGGGGGGCGCGATAATTCACCCCTCCACTTT	CAYGGRDNSPLHF
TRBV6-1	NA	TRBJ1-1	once	TGTGCCAGCAGTCAGGGAAGGAGCACTGAAGCTTTCTTT	CASSQGRSTEAFF
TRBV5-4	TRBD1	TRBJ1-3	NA	TGTGCCAGCAGCCGAGGACAGGGGGCCCGAAACACCATATATTTT	CASSRGQGARNTIYF
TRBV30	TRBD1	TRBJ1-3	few	TGTGCCTGGGGAAACAGGGGCATTCGAAACACCATATATTTT	CAWGNRGIRNTIYF
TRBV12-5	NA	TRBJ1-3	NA	TGTGCTAGTGGTTCCCGTCGCTCTGGAAACACCATATATTTT	CASGSRRSGNTIYF
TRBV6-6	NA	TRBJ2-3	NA	TGTGCCAGCAGCCCCGGCTTGGCGGGCACAGATACGCAGTATTTT	CASSPGLAGTDTQYF
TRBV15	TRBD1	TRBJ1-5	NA	TGTGCCACCAGCTACGACAGGGGATTAAATCAGCCCCAGCATTTT	CATSYDRGLNQPQHF
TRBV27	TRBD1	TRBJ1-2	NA	TGTGCCAGCAGCCAGGGGGGCTGGAACTATGGCTACACCTTC	CASSQGGWNYGYTF
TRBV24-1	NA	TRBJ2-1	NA	TGTGCCACCAGTGATTTTTCTTCAGGGGCCTACAATGAGCAGTTCTTC	CATSDFSSGAYNEQFF
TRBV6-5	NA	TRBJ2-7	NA	TGTGCCAGCAGTTCCCTGACAGTTATGACTTACGAGCAGTACTTC	CASSSLTVMTYEQYF
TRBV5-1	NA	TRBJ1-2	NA	TGCGCCAGCAGCCTCAGGGGTACCAGCTATGGCTACACCTTC	CASSLRGTSYGYTF
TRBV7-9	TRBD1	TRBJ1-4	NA	TGTGCCAGCAGCCCGCTGGACAGGAAAAATGAAAAACTGTTTTTT	CASSPLDRKNEKLFF
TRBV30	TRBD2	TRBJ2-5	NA	TGTGCCTGGAGTGTGGGAGCGGGGGTCCAAGAGACCCAGTACTTC	CAWSVGAGVQETQYF
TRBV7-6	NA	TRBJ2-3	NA	TGTGCCAGCAGCCCCAGACCACGGGGTGGGGACACAGATACGCAGTATTTT	CASSPRPRGGDTDTQYF
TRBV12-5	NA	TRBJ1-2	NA	TGTGCTAGTGGAGAGCTAAACTATGGCTACACCTTC	CASGELNYGYTF
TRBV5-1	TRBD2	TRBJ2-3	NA	TGCGCCAGCAGCGCAGAGCCAGCGGGGAGGGGAGATACGCAGTATTTT	CASSAEPAGRGDTQYF
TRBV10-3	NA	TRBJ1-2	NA	TGTGCCATCAGTGCACACGACAAACGCTCCTATGGCTACACCTTC	CAISAHDKRSYGYTF
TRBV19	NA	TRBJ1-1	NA	TGTGCCAGTAGTATAGTAGGGGACACTGAAGCTTTCTTT	CASSIVGDTEAFF
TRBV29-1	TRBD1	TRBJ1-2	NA	TGCAGCGTAGGCCAGGGGGGAAGTGGCTACACCTTC	CSVGQGGSGYTF
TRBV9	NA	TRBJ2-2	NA	TGTGCCAGCGGCCAGCATCCCCAGGGGTCAGGGGAGCTGTTTTTT	CASGQHPQGSGELFF
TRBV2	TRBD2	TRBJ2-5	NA	TGTGCCAGCAGGCTGACTAGCGGCCAAGAGACCCAGTACTTC	CASRLTSGQETQYF
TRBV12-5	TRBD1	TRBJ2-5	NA	TGTGCTAGTGGCCCCTGGACAGGGGGCAAAGAGACCCAGTACTTC	CASGPWTGGKETQYF
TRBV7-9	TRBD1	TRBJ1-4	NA	TGTGCCAGCAGCTTAGGGACAGGCTCCCCTGGGGGTGAAAAACTGTTTTTT	CASSLGTGSPGGEKLFF
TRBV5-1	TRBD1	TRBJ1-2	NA	TGCGCCAGCAGCCCGAGGACAGGCTTGGACTATGGCTACACCTTC	CASSPRTGLDYGYTF
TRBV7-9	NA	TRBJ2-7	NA	TGTGCCAGCAGCCCTTCACGGGACTTCTTAATCTCCTACGAGCAGTACTTC	CASSPSRDFLISYEQYF
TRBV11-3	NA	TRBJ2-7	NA	TGTGCCAGCAGCTTAGGGGCGGGCAGCTACGAGCAGTACTTC	CASSLGAGSYEQYF
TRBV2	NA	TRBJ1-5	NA	TGTGCCAGCAGTGAAGCTAAGGGACAAATCGGCAATCAGCCCCAGCATTTT	CASSEAKGQIGNQPQHF
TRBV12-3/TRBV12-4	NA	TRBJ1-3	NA	TGTGCCAGCAGACAGAGCTCTGGAAACACCATATATTTT	CASRQSSGNTIYF
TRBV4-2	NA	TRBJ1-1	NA	TGTGCCAGCAGCCAAGATGGGAGTCCGATTGGAGCTGAAGCTTTCTTT	CASSQDGSPIGAEAFF
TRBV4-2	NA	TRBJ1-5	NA	TGTGCCAGCAGCCAAGATAGACTTAATCAGCCCCAGCATTTT	CASSQDRLNQPQHF
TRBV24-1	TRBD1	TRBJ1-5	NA	TGTGCCACCAGTGAGTCCACAGGGGTGGCACAGCCCCAGCATTTT	CATSESTGVAQPQHF
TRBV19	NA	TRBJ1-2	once	TGTGCCAGTAGTAAAACAGGGTTTCGGTATGGCTACACCTTC	CASSKTGFRYGYTF
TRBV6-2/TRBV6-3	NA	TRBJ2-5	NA	TGTGCCAGCAGTTTTACCCGCCTACAAGAGACCCAGTACTTC	CASSFTRLQETQYF